One sample yielded the 9 T cell receptor beta chains listed below, sequenced in a study of PD-L1 blockade in urothelial cancer (dated 2017 in TCRdb). The library was obtained by the immunoSEQ multiplex PCR assay. Drawn from immuneACCESS, this table holds only the in-frame rearrangements with V and J called that TCRdb kept. Clones are partly lost; checked studies trace under half to an unresolved V gene and leave the rest unexplained. This sample is represented by more than 40,000 clones; about 83% of them were singletons. The leading ten clones occupy over 12% of the sample. According to the study, the label for this sample's time point signals: peripheral blood 6 weeks after treatment start. Material: PBMCs, obtained around atezolizumab (anti-PD-L1) treatment. Receptors were obtained from a man in his fifties or sixties with urothelial cancer.

This clone was seen a handful of times. The genes are TRBV11-2 and TRBJ2-2, with D hard to call. CDR1 is SGHAT, CDR2 FQNNGV, per germline. V was pared by 5 bases and J by 4 bases, with 11 bases between. This CDR3 has 14 amino acids. CDR3 sequence (DNA): TGTGCCAGCAGCCGAGATTTAAGCACCGGGGAGCTGTTTTTT. This codes for CASSRDLSTGELFF.

In this sample, this clone turned up once. This sequence joins TRBV28 and TRBJ1-1; possibly TRBD1 for D (5 bases). Trimming shortened V by 3 bases and J by 6 bases, and 8 bases separated the two germline ends. The CDR3 extends over 12 amino acids. Germline CDR1 is MDHEN and CDR2 is SYDVKM. The CDR3 coding sequence is TGTGCCAGCAGTTTGGGGCAGCCTGAAGCTTTCTTT. It specifies CASSLGQPEAFF.

CDR3 in DNA: TGTGCCAGCAGTCCTCAGGGGGCCGATTCACCCCTCCACTTT. Encoded protein: CASSPQGADSPLHF. The chain combines TRBV28 with TRBJ1-6; 8 bases map to TRBD1. There are 14 residues in the CDR3. With 5 bases clipped from V and 8 bases from J, the junction kept 5 bases outside the gene matches. Germline assignment: CDR1 MDHEN and CDR2 SYDVKM.

This rearrangement joins TRBV29-1 to TRBJ2-2; TRBD1 aligns across 8 bases. Germline trimming cut 8 bases from V and 5 bases from J; bases unmatched to any gene: 7. Looked up from germline, CDR1 is SQVTM and CDR2 is ANQGSEA. The CDR3 loop spans 13 amino acids. The CDR3 here is CSTRTGLTGELFF. CDR3 in DNA: TGCAGCACCCGGACAGGGTTAACCGGGGAGCTGTTTTTT.

The chain recombines TRBV4-1 with TRBJ1-2; maybe TRBD1 (5 bases). Trimming pared 1 base from V and 2 bases from J, leaving 23 bases between. Germline CDR1 reads MGHRA; CDR2 reads YSYEKL. This CDR3 comprises 19 residues. The CDR3 region has the DNA TGCGCCAGCAGCCAAGGTCCTTTTGTTAGACAGACGAAGAACTATGGCTACACCTTC. This sequence encodes CASSQGPFVRQTKNYGYTF.

This chain links TRBV6-1 with TRBJ2-3; 8 nucleotides agree with TRBD1. The V gene end was trimmed by 6 bases and the J gene end by 1 base; junction bases not matched to a gene: 3. The CDR3 is 14 residues long. In germline, CDR1 is MNHNS, CDR2 SASEGT. The CDR3 region is CASRVDRGTDTQYF. Here the CDR3 DNA reads TGTGCCAGCAGAGTGGACAGGGGCACAGATACGCAGTATTTT.

The chain has TRBV14 and TRBJ2-7, with 7 bases aligning to TRBD2. Germline lookup yields CDR1 SGHDN and CDR2 FVKESK. Trimming cost V 3 bases and J 4 bases; bases outside gene matches: 3. This CDR3 has 13 amino acids. The CDR3 here is CASSQTSTYEQYF. The CDR3 DNA reads as TGTGCCAGCAGCCAGACTAGCACGTACGAGCAGTACTTC.

V usage is TRBV5-1 and J usage is TRBJ2-2; 7 nucleotides agree with TRBD2. V was clipped by 8 bases and J by 6 bases; unmatched bases: 7. Germline V lookup: CDR1 SGHRS, CDR2 YFSETQ. The CDR3 spans 13 residues. The CDR3 protein is CASREEVSGELFF. The CDR3 DNA sequence: TGCGCCAGTCGGGAGGAGGTCTCCGGGGAGCTGTTTTTT.

CDR3 nucleotide sequence: TGTGCCAGCAGTGCCCCATCCCGGGAAGAAAAACTGTTTTTT. This encodes CASSAPSREEKLFF. The chain recombines TRBV2 with TRBJ1-4; D gene ambiguous. V was trimmed by 4 bases and J by 8 bases, leaving 14 bases between them. Germline lookup yields CDR1 SNHLY and CDR2 FYNNEI. The CDR3 runs 14 residues. The whole variable domain, remainder taken from reference TRBV2 and TRBJ1-4, is EPEVTQTPSHQVTQMGQEVILRCVPISNHLYFYWYRQILGQKVEFLVSFYNNEISEKSEIFDDQFSVERPDGSNFTLKIRSTKLEDSAMYFCASSAPSREEKLFFGSGTQLSVL.